This TCR beta chain was captured by sequencing in a study of blood T cell repertoires in COVID-19 (dated by TCRdb to about 2020). Context from the whole study: Samples covering the acute and convalescent phases of COVID-19 were provided by collaborators in the United States, Italy and Spain. The prospective study material was composed of cDNA or gDNA derived from T cells, B-cell-depleted T cells, or PBMCs. The dataset comprised deeply sampled blood TCRbeta repertoires from subjects exposed to, actively infected with, or recovered from COVID-19. The repertoires were released in a freely available public database meant as a resource for research on the immune response to SARS-CoV-2. Samples came from the ongoing ImmuneRACE study (first 160 participants) plus 1,254 subjects from 6 global collaborators. The sample metadata nearly always contained a de-identified subject ID, COVID-19 status, age in years and sex. Where available, HLA class I and class II types were taken from metadata supplied by the sample provider and were not determined by assay-based typing.

The immunoSEQ Assay, a bias-controlled multiplex PCR, was used to amplify TCRbeta CDR3 regions from genomic DNA. Per the authors' processing: Nucleated cell counts per sample were estimated from amplification of reference gene primers within the assay. Sequence reads were collapsed and filtered to measure the absolute abundance of every unique TCRbeta CDR3 rearrangement. For each sample, productive Simpson clonality was calculated as the square root of Simpson's diversity index over productive rearrangements. TCRdb mirrors the immuneACCESS table, restricted to in-frame sequences. Some clones are absent from its copies; in checked studies, under half trace to an unresolved V gene, and the reason for the others is unknown. D and trimming come from the DNA, and the V and J calls and clone size come from that table. The sample records around 200,000 clones, around 84% of which are singletons. In total, the top ten clones hold roughly an eighth of the sample.

Whole blood was collected in K2EDTA tubes by collaborating institutions according to the institutions' own protocols. For TCRbeta analysis, collaborators shipped samples as frozen whole blood, isolated PBMCs, or DNA extracted from either of those sample types. The CDR3 sequence holds 14 residues, the cysteine and phenylalanine included. Kept here is only the CDR3 DNA, which spans 42 bases and is read in frame from base 1. Via the germline V gene (reference sequence), CDR1 is LNHDA and CDR2 SQIVND. Trimming at the junction amounts to 5 bases on V and 1 base on J, and the germline ends lie 9 bases apart. On the study overall, not on this receptor specifically: The amount of clinical and demographic metadata varied by source and participant and was provided uncurated.

This clone was recorded a few times. Which antigen it targets is not known. No clone much larger than this one lies a single base away; base qualities are absent. This TCR was recovered from a man aged 30-40 years with active or convalescent COVID-19. Material: peripheral blood. The rearrangement combines TRBV19 with TRBJ2-4; TRBD1 is a weak D gene call, 5 bases matching. The nucleotide sequence is TGTGCCAGTAGTGAGGACACCGCCAAAAACATTCAGTACTTC. It specifies CASSEDTAKNIQYF.